The 12 T cell receptor beta chains below were found in one sample sequenced in a study of CD8+ T cells in alopecia areata. Extracted from the samples, RNA was reverse transcribed into cDNA to serve as the sequencing template. The method was immunoSEQ multiplex PCR; TCRdb's version includes in-frame clones alone and lacks a portion of them. Of about 150,000 clones in the sample, 40% to 50% were seen once. The specimen sequenced was CD4+ T cells sorted from blood. Receptor source: a human donor with alopecia areata.

V and J are TRBV14 and TRBJ1-1; perhaps TRBD1 as D (5 bases). The length of the CDR3 is 15 residues. V lost 1 base to trimming and J lost 0 bases, with 9 bases between them. Germline assignment: CDR1 SGHDN and CDR2 FVKESK. This CDR3 reads CASSQVRQLNTEAFF. DNA of the CDR3: TGTGCCAGCAGCCAAGTCCGACAGCTGAACACTGAAGCTTTCTTT.

The chain couples TRBV5-1 to TRBJ2-3; D unclear. There are 11 residues in the CDR3. The germline V gene has CDR1 SGHRS and CDR2 YFSETQ. Trimming pared 5 bases from V and 7 bases from J, leaving 8 bases between. CDR3 in amino acids: CASRGRYTQYF. The CDR3 DNA reads TGCGCCAGCAGGGGTCGATATACGCAGTATTTT.

The chain uses TRBV5-1 and TRBJ2-7; TRBD2 matches 10 bases. This CDR3 region has 15 residues. With 3 bases clipped from V and 2 bases from J, the junction kept 5 bases outside the gene matches. In germline, CDR1 is SGHRS, CDR2 YFSETQ. CDR3 sequence reads: CASSSGLAVTYEQYF. The CDR3 DNA reads TGCGCCAGCAGCTCAGGACTAGCGGTAACCTACGAGCAGTACTTC.

The rearrangement joins TRBV4-2 to TRBJ2-3; 7 bases agree with TRBD1. The CDR3 totals 12 residues. The junction had 4 bases not matched to a gene; V was cut back by 7 bases and J by 6 bases. Germline CDR1 LGHNA, CDR2 YNFKEQ. DNA for the CDR3: TGTGCCAGCACAAAGGACAGGGATACGCAGTATTTT. Translation gives CASTKDRDTQYF.

The CDR3 region has the DNA TGTGCCAGCACCATCGACGGGCGGGGGAACACTGAAGCTTTCTTT. This codes for CASTIDGRGNTEAFF. The chain links TRBV6-6 to TRBJ1-1, with unresolved D. CDR3 length equals 15 residues. V gave up 7 bases and J gave up 1 base, with 16 bases separating them. CDR1 and CDR2 from the germline V gene are MNHNY and SVGAGI (reference sequence).

This clone was recorded only once. The chain joins TRBV29-1 to TRBJ1-5; D is unresolved. Germline assignment: CDR1 SQVTM and CDR2 ANQGSEA. CDR3 length: 12 residues. The CDR3 DNA follows: TGCAGTGCTTCTGAGGGCAATCAGCCCCAGCATTTT. It translates to CSASEGNQPQHF. The complete variable domain, with remaining parts taken from reference TRBV29-1 and TRBJ1-5, reads SAVISQKPSRDICQRGTSLTIQCQVDSQVTMMFWYRQQPGQSLTLIATANQGSEATYESGFVIDKFPISRPNLTFSTLTVSNMSPEDSSIYLCSASEGNQPQHFGDGTRLSIL.

This clone was seen just once. The V call is TRBV5-1, the J call TRBJ2-5, with D uncertain. V was pared by 0 bases and J by 2 bases, with 8 bases between. In germline, CDR1 is SGHRS, CDR2 YFSETQ. The CDR3 length is 14 residues. The CDR3 bases are TGCGCCAGCAGCTTGGATGCCAGTCAAGAGACCCAGTACTTC. As protein: CASSLDASQETQYF.

The sample holds a few counts of this clone. The J gene is TRBJ1-2, the V gene TRBV28, with a possible D match to TRBD1 (6 bases). Per germline, CDR1 MDHEN and CDR2 SYDVKM. V shed 7 bases and J shed 4 bases, with 10 bases lying between them. The CDR3 totals 12 residues. The CDR3 protein is CASTRTAYGYTF. The DNA of the CDR3 is TGTGCCAGCACCAGGACAGCCTATGGCTACACCTTC.

This clone was counted a few times. This sequence joins TRBV4-2 and TRBJ1-4, with D uncertain. The CDR3 covers 14 residues. V was cut by 2 bases and J by 5 bases, with 9 bases left in between. Germline loops: CDR1 LGHNA, CDR2 YNFKEQ. The CDR3 is CASSQSSLNEKLFF. The CDR3 region has the DNA TGTGCCAGCAGCCAAAGTAGCCTCAATGAAAAACTGTTTTTT.

This clone was picked up a small number of times. This chain uses TRBV29-1 with TRBJ2-1, with D possibly being TRBD1 (6 bases). Germline assignment: CDR1 SQVTM and CDR2 ANQGSEA. Trimming stripped 4 bases from V and 3 bases from J, with 10 bases between. The CDR3 runs to 13 residues. The CDR3 DNA reads TGCAGCGTTGGGATAGGGGGCTACAATGAGCAGTTCTTC. Translating it yields CSVGIGGYNEQFF.

The chain combines TRBV29-1 with TRBJ2-5; 7 nucleotides line up with TRBD1. CDR1 is SQVTM and CDR2 is ANQGSEA in the germline V gene. Trimming at V came to 5 bases and at J to 7 bases, leaving 7 bases not matched to a gene. The length of the CDR3 is 12 residues. CDR3 in amino acids: CSVQRQGGTQYF. CDR3 in DNA: TGCAGCGTTCAAAGACAGGGTGGGACCCAGTACTTC. The full variable domain, with the rest looked up from reference TRBV29-1 and TRBJ2-5, is SAVISQKPSRDICQRGTSLTIQCQVDSQVTMMFWYRQQPGQSLTLIATANQGSEATYESGFVIDKFPISRPNLTFSTLTVSNMSPEDSSIYLCSVQRQGGTQYFGPGTRLLVL.

The sample holds a few counts of this clone. This specimen includes other DNA sequences encoding the same CDR3. This chain connects TRBV5-1 to TRBJ2-7, with a tentative D call TRBD1 (6 bases). Germline V gives CDR1 SGHRS, CDR2 YFSETQ. The germline V and J ends were trimmed by 1 base and 0 bases, with 8 bases remaining between them. The CDR3 extends over 14 amino acids. CDR3 bases: TGCGCCAGCAGCTTGACAGGGAGCTCCTACGAGCAGTACTTC. Translated: CASSLTGSSYEQYF.